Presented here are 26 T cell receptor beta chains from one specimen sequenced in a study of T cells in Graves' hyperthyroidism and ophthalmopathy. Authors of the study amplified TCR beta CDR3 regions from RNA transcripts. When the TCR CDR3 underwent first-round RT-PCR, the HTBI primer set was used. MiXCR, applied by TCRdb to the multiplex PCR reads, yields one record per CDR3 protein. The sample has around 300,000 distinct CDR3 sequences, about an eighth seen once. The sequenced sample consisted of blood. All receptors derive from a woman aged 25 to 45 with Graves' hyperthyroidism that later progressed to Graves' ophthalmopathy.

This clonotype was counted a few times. This CDR3 is CASSQERLSGRAYEQYF. The DNA of the CDR3 is TGTGCCAGCAGCCAAGAGAGGCTTAGCGGGAGGGCCTACGAGCAGTACTTC. This chain uses TRBV3-1 with TRBJ2-7; 11 nucleotides agree with TRBD2. The junction had 6 bases not matched to a gene; V was cut back by 0 bases and J by 2 bases. Germline lookup yields CDR1 LGHDT and CDR2 YNNKEL (reference sequence). The length of the CDR3 is 17 residues.

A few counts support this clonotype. The CDR3 loop is CASSSPALTGELFF. For the CDR3, the DNA is TGTGCCAGTAGTTCCCCCGCTCTAACCGGGGAGCTGTTTTTT. The chain uses TRBV19 and TRBJ2-2, with D uncertain. V lost 5 bases and J lost 5, with 12 bases in between. The CDR3 totals 14 residues. Germline CDR1 LNHDA, CDR2 SQIVND (reference sequence).

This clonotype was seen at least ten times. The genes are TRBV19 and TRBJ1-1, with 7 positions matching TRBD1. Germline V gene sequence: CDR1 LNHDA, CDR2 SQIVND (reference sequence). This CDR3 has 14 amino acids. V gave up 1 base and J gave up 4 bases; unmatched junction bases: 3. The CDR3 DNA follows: TGTGCCAGTAGTATAGGAGGGGACAGCACTGAAGCTTTCTTT. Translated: CASSIGGDSTEAFF.

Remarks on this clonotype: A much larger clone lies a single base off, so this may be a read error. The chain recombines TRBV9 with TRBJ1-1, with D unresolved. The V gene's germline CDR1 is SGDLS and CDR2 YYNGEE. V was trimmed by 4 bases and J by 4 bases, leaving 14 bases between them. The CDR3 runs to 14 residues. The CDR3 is CASSSQAGSTEAFF. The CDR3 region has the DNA TGTGCCAGCAGCTCCCAAGCGGGGAGCACTGAAGCTTTCTTT.

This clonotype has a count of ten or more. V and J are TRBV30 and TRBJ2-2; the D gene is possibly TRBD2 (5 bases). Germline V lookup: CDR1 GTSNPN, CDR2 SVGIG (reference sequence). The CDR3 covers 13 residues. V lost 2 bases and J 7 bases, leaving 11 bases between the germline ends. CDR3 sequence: CAWSLLGLGELFF. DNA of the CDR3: TGTGCCTGGAGTCTACTAGGCCTCGGGGAGCTGTTTTTT.

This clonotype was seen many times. This CDR3 reads CASSLFPQNGELFF. The CDR3 DNA follows: TGTGCCAGCAGCTTATTCCCTCAGAACGGGGAGCTGTTTTTT. This rearrangement joins TRBV7-2 to TRBJ2-2; D is undetermined. The V end lost 2 bases, the J end lost 7 bases, and 11 bases lay between the germline ends. CDR1 SGHTA and CDR2 FQGNSA come from the germline V gene. The CDR3 is 14 residues long. Based on the CDR3 plus reference TRBV7-2 and TRBJ2-2, the full variable domain is GAGVSQSPSNKVTEKGKDVELRCDPISGHTALYWYRQSLGQGLEFLIYFQGNSAPDKSGLPSDRFSAERTGGSVSTLTIQRTQQEDSAVYLCASSLFPQNGELFFGEGSRLTVL.

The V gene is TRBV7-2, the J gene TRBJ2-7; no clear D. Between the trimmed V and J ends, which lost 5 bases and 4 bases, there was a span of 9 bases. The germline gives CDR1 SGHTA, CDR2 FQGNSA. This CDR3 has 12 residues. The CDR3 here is CASSPTLYEQYF. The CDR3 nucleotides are TGTGCCAGCAGCCCTACTTTATACGAGCAGTACTTC.

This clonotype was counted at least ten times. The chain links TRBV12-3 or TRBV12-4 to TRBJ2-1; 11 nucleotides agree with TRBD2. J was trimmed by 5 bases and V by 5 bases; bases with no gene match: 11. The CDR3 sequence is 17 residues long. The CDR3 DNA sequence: TGTGCCAGCAGTCCCTACTTAGCGGGAGGGAAACACAATGAGCAGTTCTTC. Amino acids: CASSPYLAGGKHNEQFF.

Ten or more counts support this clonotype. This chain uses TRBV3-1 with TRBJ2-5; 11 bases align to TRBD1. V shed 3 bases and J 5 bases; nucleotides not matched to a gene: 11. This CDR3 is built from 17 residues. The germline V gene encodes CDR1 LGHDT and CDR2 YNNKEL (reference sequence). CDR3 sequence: CASSHPLGTGGWETQYF. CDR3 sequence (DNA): TGTGCCAGCAGCCATCCTCTCGGGACAGGGGGGTGGGAGACCCAGTACTTC.

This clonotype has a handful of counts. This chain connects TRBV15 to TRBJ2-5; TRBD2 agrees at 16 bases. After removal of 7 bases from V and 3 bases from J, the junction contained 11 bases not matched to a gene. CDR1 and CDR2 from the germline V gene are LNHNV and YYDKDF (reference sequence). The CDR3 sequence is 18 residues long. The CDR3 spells CATTRGGLAGGEEETQYF. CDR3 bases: TGTGCCACCACCCGGGGGGGACTAGCGGGAGGGGAAGAAGAGACCCAGTACTTC.

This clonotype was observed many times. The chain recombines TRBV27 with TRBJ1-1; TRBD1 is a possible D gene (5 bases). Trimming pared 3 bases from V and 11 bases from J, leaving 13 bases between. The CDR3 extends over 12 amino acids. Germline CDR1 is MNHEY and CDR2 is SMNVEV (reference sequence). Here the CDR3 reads CASSFAQGTAFF. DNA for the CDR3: TGTGCCAGCAGTTTTGCCCAGGGTACGGCTTTCTTT.

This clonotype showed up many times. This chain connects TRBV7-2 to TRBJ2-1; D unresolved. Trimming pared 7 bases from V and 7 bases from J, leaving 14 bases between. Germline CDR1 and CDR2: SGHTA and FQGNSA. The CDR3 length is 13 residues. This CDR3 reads CASTAYPLNEQFF. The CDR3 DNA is TGTGCCAGCACCGCTTATCCTCTTAATGAGCAGTTCTTC.

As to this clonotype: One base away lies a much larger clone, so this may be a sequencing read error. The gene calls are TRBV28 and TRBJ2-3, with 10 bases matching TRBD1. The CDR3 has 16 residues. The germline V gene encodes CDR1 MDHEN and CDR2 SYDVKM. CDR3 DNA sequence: TGTGCCAACAGTTCCGCCGGGACAGGGGCCCCAGATACGCAGTATTTT. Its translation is CANSSAGTGAPDTQYF.

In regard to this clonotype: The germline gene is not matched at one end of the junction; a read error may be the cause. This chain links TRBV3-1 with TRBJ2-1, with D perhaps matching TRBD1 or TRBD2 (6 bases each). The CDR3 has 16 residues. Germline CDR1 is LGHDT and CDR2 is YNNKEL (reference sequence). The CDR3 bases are TGTGCCAGCGGCCACTACCGGGACTTACAGGGCAATGAGCAGTTCTTC. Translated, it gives CASGHYRDLQGNEQFF.

The CDR3 region has the DNA TGTGCCAGCAGCCGGGGGGGGAACGAGCAGTACTTC. Translating it yields CASSRGGNEQYF. The rearrangement uses TRBV5-4 and TRBJ2-7; 8 bases fit TRBD2. J gave up 5 bases and V 4 bases, and 2 bases lay outside the gene matches. In germline, CDR1 is SGHNT, CDR2 YYREEE (reference sequence). The CDR3 loop spans 12 amino acids.

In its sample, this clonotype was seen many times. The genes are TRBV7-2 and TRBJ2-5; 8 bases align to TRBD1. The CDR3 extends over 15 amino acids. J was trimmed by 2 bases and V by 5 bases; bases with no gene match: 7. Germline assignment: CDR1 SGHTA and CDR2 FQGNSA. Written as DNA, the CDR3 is TGTGCCAGCAGCCCCGGACAGGGCCCTCAAGAGACCCAGTACTTC. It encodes CASSPGQGPQETQYF.

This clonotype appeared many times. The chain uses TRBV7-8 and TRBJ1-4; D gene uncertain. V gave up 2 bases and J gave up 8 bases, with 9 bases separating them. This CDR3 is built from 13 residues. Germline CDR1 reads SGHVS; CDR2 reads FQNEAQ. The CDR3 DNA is TGTGCCAGCAGCTTATCGGTGCAGGAAAAACTGTTTTTT. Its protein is CASSLSVQEKLFF.

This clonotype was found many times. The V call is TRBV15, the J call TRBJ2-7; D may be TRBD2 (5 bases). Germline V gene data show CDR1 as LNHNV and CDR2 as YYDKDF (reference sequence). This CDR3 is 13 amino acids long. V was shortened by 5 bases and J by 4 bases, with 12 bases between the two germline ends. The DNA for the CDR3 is TGTGCCACCAGCGGAGGTCGGGGATACGAGCAGTACTTC. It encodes CATSGGRGYEQYF.

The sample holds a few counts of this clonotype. The CDR3 region has the DNA TGCGCCAGCAGCCAAGGAGGGGAAAACATTCAGTACTTC. It codes for CASSQGGENIQYF. The chain combines TRBV5-1 with TRBJ2-4; D may be TRBD2 (6 bases). The CDR3 totals 13 residues. From germline, CDR1 is SGHRS and CDR2 YFSETQ. The germline V and J ends were trimmed by 4 bases and 5 bases, with 10 bases remaining between them.

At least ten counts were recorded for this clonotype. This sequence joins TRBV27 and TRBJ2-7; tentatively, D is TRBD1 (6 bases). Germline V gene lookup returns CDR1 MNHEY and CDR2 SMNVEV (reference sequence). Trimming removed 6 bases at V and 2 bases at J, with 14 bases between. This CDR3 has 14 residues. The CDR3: CASSPRGLTYEQYF. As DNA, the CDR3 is TGTGCCAGCAGCCCCAGGGGATTAACCTACGAGCAGTACTTC.

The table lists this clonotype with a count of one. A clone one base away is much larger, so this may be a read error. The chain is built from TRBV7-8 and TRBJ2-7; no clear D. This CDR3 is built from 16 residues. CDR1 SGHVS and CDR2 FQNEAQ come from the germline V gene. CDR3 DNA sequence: TGTGCCAGCAGCTTAGGGGGTGGCGGATTCTCCTACGAGCCGTACTTC. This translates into CASSLGGGGFSYEPYF.

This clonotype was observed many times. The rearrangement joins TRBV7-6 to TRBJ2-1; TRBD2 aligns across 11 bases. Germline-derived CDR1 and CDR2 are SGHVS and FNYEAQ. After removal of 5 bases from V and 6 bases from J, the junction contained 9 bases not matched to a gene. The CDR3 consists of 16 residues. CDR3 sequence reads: CASSPLLAGGRNEQFF. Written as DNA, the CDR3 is TGTGCCAGCAGCCCCCTATTAGCGGGAGGGCGCAATGAGCAGTTCTTC. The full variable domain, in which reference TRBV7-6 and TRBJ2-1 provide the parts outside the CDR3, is GAGVSQSPRYKVTKRGQDVALRCDPISGHVSLYWYRQALGQGPEFLTYFNYEAQQDKSGLPNDRFSAERPEGSISTLTIQRTEQRDSAMYRCASSPLLAGGRNEQFFGPGTRLTVL.

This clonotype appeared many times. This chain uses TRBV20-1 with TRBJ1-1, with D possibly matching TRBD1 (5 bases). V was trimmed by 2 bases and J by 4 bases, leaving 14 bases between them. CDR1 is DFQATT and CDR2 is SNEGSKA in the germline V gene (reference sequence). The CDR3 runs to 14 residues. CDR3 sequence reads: CSARIPGGVTEAFF. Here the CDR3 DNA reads TGCAGTGCTAGAATCCCCGGGGGGGTCACTGAAGCTTTCTTT.

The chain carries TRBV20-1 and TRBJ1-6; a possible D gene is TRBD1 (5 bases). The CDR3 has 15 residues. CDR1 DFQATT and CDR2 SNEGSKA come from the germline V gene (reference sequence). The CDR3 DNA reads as TGCAGCACCACTGGGGCCCTGGGAGAGGGTTCACCCCTCCACTTT. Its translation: CSTTGALGEGSPLHF.

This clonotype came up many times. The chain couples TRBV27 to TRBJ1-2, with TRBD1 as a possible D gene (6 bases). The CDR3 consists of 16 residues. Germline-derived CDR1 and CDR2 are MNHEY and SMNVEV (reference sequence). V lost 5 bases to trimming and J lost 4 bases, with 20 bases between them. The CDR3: CASSPWTDLRGYGYTF. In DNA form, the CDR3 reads TGTGCCAGCAGTCCGTGGACAGACCTAAGAGGCTATGGCTACACCTTC.

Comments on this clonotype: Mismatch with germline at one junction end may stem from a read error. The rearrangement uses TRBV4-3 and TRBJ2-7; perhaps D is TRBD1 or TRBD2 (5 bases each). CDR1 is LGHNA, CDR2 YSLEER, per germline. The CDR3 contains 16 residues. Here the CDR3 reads CTSSQGPGAQGYEQYF. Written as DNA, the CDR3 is TGCACCAGCAGCCAAGGGCCCGGGGCACAAGGCTACGAGCAGTACTTC.